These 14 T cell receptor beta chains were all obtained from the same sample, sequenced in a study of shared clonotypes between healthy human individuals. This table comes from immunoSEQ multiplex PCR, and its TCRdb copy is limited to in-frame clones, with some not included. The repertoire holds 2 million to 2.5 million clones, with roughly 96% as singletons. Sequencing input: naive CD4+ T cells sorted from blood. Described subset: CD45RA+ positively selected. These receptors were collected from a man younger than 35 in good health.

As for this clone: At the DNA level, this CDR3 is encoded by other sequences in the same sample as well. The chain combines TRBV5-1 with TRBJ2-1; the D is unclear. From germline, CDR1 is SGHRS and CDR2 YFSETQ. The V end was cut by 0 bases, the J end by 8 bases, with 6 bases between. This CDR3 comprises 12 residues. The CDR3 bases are TGCGCCAGCAGCTTGGGTGTCGATGAGCAGTTCTTC. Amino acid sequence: CASSLGVDEQFF. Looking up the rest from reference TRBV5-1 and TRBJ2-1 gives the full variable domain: KAGVTQTPRYLIKTRGQQVTLSCSPISGHRSVSWYQQTPGQGLQFLFEYFSETQRNKGNFPGRFSGRQFSNSRSEMNVSTLELGDSALYLCASSLGVDEQFFGPGTRLTVL.

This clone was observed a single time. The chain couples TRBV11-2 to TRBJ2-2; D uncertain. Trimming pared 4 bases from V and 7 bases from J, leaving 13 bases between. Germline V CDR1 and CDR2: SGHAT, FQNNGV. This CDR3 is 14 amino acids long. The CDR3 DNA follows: TGTGCCAGCAGCTCCCTCCGCGAGCACGGGGAGCTGTTTTTT. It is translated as CASSSLREHGELFF.

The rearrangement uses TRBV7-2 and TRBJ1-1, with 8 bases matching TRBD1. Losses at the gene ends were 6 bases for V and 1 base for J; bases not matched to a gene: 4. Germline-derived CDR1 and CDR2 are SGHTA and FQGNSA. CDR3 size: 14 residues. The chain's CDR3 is CASSQDRANTEAFF. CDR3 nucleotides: TGTGCCAGCAGTCAGGACAGGGCGAACACTGAAGCTTTCTTT.

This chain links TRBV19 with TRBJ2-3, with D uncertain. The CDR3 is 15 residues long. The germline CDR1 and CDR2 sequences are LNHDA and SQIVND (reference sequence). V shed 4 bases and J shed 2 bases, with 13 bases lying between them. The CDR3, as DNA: TGTGCCAGTAGTAGGGGTGCGACGATCACAGATACGCAGTATTTT. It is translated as CASSRGATITDTQYF.

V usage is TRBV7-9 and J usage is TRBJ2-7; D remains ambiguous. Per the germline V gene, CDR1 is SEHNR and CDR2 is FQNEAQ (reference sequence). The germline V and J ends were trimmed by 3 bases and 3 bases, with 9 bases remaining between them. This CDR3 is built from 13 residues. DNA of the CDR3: TGTGCCAGCAGCTTTCCAGCGAACTACGAGCAGTACTTC. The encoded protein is CASSFPANYEQYF.

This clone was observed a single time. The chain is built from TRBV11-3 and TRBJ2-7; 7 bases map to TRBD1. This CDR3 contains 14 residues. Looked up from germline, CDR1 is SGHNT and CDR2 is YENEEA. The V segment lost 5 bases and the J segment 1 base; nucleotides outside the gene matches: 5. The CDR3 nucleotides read TGTGCCAGCAGCCAGGACAGGAGGTCCTACGAGCAGTACTTC. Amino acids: CASSQDRRSYEQYF.

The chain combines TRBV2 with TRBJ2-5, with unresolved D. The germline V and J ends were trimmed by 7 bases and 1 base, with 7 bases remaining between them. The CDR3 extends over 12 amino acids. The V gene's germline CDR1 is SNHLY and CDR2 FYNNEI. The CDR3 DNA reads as TGTGCCAGCAACTACTTCCAAGAGACCCAGTACTTC. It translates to CASNYFQETQYF.

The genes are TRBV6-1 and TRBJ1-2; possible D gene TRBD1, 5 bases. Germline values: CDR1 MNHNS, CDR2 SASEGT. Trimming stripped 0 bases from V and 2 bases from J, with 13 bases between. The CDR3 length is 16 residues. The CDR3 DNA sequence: TGTGCCAGCAGTGAAGCGGGGCCGGTTTCAAACTATGGCTACACCTTC. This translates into CASSEAGPVSNYGYTF.

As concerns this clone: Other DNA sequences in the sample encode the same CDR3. The CDR3 here is CATSREQGSYEQYF. DNA of the CDR3: TGTGCCACCAGCAGAGAACAGGGATCCTACGAGCAGTACTTC. The chain is built from TRBV15 and TRBJ2-7; TRBD1 might be the D (6 bases). This CDR3 has 14 amino acids. Germline values: CDR1 LNHNV, CDR2 YYDKDF (reference sequence). V shed 0 bases and J shed 1 base, with 7 bases lying between them. Complete variable domain (other parts from reference TRBV15 and TRBJ2-7): DAMVIQNPRYQVTQFGKPVTLSCSQTLNHNVMYWYQQKSSQAPKLLFHYYDKDFNNEADTPDNFQSRRPNTSFCFLDIRSPGLGDTAMYLCATSREQGSYEQYFGPGTRLTVT.

The CDR3 here is CASSPTGRIEKLFF. DNA of the CDR3: TGTGCCAGCAGCCCGACAGGGCGAATTGAAAAACTGTTTTTT. The chain uses TRBV7-9 and TRBJ1-4; 7 bases are shared with TRBD1. Germline CDR1 SEHNR, CDR2 FQNEAQ (reference sequence). The V gene end was trimmed by 5 bases and the J gene end by 7 bases; junction bases not matched to a gene: 7. This CDR3 spans 14 amino acids.

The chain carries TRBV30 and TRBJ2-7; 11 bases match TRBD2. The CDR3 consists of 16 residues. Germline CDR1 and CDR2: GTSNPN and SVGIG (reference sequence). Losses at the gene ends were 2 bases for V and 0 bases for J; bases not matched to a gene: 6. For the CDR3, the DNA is TGTGCCTGGAGTCCCACGGGACTAGCGGCCTCCTACGAGCAGTACTTC. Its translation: CAWSPTGLAASYEQYF.

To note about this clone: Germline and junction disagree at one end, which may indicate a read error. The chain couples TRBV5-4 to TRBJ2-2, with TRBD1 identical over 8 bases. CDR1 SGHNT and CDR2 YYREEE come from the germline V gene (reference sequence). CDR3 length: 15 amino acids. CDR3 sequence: CATSRGTGLTGELFF. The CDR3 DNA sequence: TGTGCCACCAGCAGGGGGACAGGCCTCACCGGGGAGCTGTTTTTT.

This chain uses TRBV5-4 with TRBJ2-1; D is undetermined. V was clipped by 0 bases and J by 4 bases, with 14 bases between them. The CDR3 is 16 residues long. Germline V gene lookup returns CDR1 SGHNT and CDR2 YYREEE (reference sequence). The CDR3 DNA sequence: TGTGCCAGCAGCTTGGTGCTCTCCGCGGCATACAATGAGCAGTTCTTC. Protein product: CASSLVLSAAYNEQFF. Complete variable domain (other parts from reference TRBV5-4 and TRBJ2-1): ETGVTQSPTHLIKTRGQQVTLRCSSQSGHNTVSWYQQALGQGPQFIFQYYREEENGRGNFPPRFSGLQFPNYSSELNVNALELDDSALYLCASSLVLSAAYNEQFFGPGTRLTVL.

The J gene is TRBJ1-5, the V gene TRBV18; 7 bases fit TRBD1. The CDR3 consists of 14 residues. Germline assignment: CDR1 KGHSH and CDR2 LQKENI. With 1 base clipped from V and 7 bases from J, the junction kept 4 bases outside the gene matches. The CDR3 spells CASSPRQGVQPQHF. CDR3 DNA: TGTGCCAGCTCACCACGACAGGGAGTCCAGCCCCAGCATTTT.